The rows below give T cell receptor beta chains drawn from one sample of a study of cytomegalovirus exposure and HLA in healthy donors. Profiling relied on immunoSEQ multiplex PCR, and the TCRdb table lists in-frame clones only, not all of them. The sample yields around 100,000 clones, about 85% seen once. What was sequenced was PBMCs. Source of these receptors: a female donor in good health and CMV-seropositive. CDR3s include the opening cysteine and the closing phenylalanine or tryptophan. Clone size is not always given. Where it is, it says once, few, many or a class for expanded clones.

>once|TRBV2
CASIVGRRGGLLEPRQYF
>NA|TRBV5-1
CASSLRQGPNEQFF
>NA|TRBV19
CASSLTSGSPNEQFF
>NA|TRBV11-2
CASSSEGISRGMNTEAFF
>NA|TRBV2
CASRVSSQGNTEAFF
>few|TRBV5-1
CASSGGTGGSTDTQYF
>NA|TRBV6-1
CASSSVPLRYF
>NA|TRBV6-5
CASSYEQGTEAFF
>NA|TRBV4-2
CASSQDPPTGNTGELFF
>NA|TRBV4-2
CASSQRGGQGVNEQFF
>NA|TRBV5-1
CASSLDRGAYEQYF
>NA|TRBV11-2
CASSLGRDYEQYF
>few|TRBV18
CASYGDRDQNTEAFF
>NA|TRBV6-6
CASSYGGQPTSGYTF
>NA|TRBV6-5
CASSYPGLKTQYF
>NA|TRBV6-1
CASSATGGPISYEQYF
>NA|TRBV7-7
CASSSDRGLINEQFF
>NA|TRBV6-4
CASSGGGATDTQYF
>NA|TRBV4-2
CASSQEEQFVSEAFF
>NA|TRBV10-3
CAISEKGATYEQYF
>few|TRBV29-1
CSVEGREDTDTQYF
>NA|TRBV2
CASGVGIFSGDGPDTQYF
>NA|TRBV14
CASSQVHAYEQYF
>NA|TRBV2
CASRTPWGRETEAFF
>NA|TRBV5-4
CASSLGGVNTGELFF
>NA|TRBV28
CASSLGTGIPNEKLFF
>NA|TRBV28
CASSLSRDEQFF
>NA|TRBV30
CAWERDRGISDTQYF
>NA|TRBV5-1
CASSASQGASGNTIYF
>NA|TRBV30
CACSGKANEKLFF
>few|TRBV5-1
CASSFYRGTDRDTEAFF
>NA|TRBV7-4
CASSLGLGGTDTQYF
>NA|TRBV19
CASSIRGSRDRDNQPQHF
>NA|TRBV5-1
CASSTSGRSVDTQYF
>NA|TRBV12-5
CASGLSGSGNTIYF
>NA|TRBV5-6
CASSLAEDRGSSYNSPLHF
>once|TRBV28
CASRGGRMNTEAFF
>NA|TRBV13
CASSSGPGTSGRIDEQFF
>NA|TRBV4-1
CASSQDIGGYEQYF